This T cell receptor beta chain originates from a study of OX40 agonist ivuxolimab in advanced cancers. Study-level results: At 0.1 to 3.0 mg/kg, clonal expansion of CD4+ and CD8+ blood T cells had occurred by week 6. Normalized T-cell clonal expansion was also low in a subset of nonresponders.

The method was immunoSEQ multiplex PCR; TCRdb's version includes in-frame clones alone and lacks a portion of them. The sample yields roughly 80,000 clones, about 86% seen once. CDR1 and CDR2 (germline): SEHNR, FQNEAQ (reference sequence). Trimming took 4 bases from V and 7 from J, leaving 13 bases between them. The CDR3 totals 14 residues. About this clone: The antigen is not known.

The clonotype originates from an adult with an advanced solid tumor such as melanoma, head and neck, liver or kidney cancer. V gene TRBV7-9 combines with J gene TRBJ1-4, with a tentative D call TRBD1 (5 bases). This specimen consisted of CD4+ or CD8+ T cells sorted from blood, obtained in a trial of the OX40 agonist ivuxolimab. CDR3 sequence: CASSWGGEGEKLFF. DNA for the CDR3: TGTGCCAGCAGCTGGGGGGGTGAGGGTGAAAAACTGTTTTTT.